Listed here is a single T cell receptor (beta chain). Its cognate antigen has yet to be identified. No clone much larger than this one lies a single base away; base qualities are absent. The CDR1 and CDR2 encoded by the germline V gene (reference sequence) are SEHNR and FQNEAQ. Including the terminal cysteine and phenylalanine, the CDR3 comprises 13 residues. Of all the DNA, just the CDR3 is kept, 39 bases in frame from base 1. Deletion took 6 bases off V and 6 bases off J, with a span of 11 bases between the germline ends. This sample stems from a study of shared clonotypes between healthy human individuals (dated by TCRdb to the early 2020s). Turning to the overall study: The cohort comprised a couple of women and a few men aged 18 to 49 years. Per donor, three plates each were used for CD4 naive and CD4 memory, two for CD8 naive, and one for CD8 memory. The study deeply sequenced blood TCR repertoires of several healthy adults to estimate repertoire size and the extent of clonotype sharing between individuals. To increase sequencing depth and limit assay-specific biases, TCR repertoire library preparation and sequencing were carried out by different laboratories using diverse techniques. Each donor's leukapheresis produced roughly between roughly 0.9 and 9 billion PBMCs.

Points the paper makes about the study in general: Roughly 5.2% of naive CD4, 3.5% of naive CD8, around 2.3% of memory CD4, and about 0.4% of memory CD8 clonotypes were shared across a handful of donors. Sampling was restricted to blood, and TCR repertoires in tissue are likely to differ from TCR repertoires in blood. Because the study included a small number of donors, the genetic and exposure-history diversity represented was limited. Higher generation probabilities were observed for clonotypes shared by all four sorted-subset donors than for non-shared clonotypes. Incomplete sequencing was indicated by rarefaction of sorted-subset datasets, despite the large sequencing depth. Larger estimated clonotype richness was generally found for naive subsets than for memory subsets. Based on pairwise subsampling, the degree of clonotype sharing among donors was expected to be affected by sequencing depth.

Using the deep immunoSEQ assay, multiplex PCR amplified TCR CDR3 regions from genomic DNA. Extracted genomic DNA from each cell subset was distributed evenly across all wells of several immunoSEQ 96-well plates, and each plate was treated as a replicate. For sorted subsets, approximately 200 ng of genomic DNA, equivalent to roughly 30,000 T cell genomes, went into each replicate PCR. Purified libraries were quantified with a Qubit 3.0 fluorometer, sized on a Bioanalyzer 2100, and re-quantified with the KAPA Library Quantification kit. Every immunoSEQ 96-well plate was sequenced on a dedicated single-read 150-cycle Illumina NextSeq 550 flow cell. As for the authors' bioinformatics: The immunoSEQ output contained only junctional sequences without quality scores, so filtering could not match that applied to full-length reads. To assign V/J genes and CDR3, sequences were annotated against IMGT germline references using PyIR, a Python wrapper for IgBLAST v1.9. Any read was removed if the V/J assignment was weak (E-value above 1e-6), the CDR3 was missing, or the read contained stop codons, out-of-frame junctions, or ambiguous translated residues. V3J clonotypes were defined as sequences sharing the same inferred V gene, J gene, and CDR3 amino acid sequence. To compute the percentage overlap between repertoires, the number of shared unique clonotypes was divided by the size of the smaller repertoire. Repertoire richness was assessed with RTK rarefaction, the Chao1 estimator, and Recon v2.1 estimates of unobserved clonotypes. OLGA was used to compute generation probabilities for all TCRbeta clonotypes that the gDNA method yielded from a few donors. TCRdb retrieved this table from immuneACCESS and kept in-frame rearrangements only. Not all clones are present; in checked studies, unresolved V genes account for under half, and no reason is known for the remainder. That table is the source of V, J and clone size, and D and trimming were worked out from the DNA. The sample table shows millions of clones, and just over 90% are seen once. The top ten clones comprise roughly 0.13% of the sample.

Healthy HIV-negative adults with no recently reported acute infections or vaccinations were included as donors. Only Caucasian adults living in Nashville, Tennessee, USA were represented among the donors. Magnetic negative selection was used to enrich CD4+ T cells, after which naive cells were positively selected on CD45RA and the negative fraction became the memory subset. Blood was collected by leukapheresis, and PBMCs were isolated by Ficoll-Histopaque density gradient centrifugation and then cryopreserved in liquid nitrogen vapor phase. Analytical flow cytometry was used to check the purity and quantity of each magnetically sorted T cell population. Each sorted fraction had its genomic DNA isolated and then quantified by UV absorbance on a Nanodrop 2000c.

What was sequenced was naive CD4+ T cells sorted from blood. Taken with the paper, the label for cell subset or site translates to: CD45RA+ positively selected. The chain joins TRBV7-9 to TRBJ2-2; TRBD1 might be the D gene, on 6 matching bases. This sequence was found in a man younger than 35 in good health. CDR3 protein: CASSPQGPGELFF. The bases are TGTGCCAGCAGTCCACAGGGTCCCGGGGAGCTGTTTTTT. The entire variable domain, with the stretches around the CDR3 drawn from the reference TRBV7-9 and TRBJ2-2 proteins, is DTGVSQNPRHKITKRGQNVTFRCDPISEHNRLYWYRQTLGQGPEFLTYFQNEAQLEKSRLLSDRFSAERPKGSFSTLEIQRTEQGDSAMYLCASSPQGPGELFFGEGSRLTVL.